The 20 T cell receptor beta chains below come from one sample, sequenced in a study of T cell responses to AZD1222 COVID-19 vaccine. The repertoire was sequenced with immunoSEQ multiplex PCR; TCRdb's copy has only in-frame clones and lacks some. The table has about 140,000 clones, approximately 93% seen once; the top ten hold more than 0.8%. This material consisted of peripheral blood, taken on day 0 of MenACWY control vaccination. These receptors all come from an adult in good health.

A single count supports this clone. The genes are TRBV27 and TRBJ2-7, with 7 bases lining up with TRBD1. Germline trimming cut 6 bases from V and 0 bases from J; bases unmatched to any gene: 5. Germline assignment: CDR1 MNHEY and CDR2 SMNVEV (reference sequence). The CDR3 is 14 amino acids. The CDR3 nucleotides read TGTGCCAGCAGGGGGGCAGGGGGCTCCTACGAGCAGTACTTC. Its protein product is CASRGAGGSYEQYF.

Of note for this clone: An end of the junction does not agree with germline; a read error may underlie this. The rearrangement uses TRBV19 and TRBJ2-3; a possible D gene is TRBD2 (5 bases). Germline V gene sequence: CDR1 LNHDA, CDR2 SQIVND (reference sequence). The CDR3 loop spans 11 amino acids. CDR3 coding DNA: TGTGCCAGTAGCACACTAGATGCGCAGTATTTT. Translating it yields CASSTLDAQYF.

The chain recombines TRBV28 with TRBJ2-7; tentatively, D is TRBD1 (6 bases). In germline, CDR1 is MDHEN, CDR2 SYDVKM. The CDR3 is 15 amino acids. Trimming removed 2 bases from V and 3 bases from J, with 14 bases in between. CDR3 sequence reads: CASSLNTGRGYEQYF. For the CDR3, the DNA is TGTGCCAGCAGTTTAAACACGGGCAGGGGCTACGAGCAGTACTTC.

This clone showed up just once. The rearrangement uses TRBV10-3 and TRBJ1-6; D might be TRBD1 (6 bases). Germline CDR1 ENHRY, CDR2 SYGVKD. The CDR3 has 14 amino acids. V dropped 8 bases and J dropped 4 bases, with 12 bases sitting between them. The CDR3 here is CAIGGQRYNSPLHF. CDR3 sequence (DNA): TGTGCCATCGGTGGACAGCGATATAATTCACCCCTCCACTTT.

The chain couples TRBV6-5 to TRBJ1-1, with unresolved D. V was trimmed by 2 bases and J by 1 base, leaving 8 bases between them. Germline V gene data show CDR1 as MNHEY and CDR2 as SVGAGI. CDR3 length: 14 amino acids. The CDR3 nucleotides read TGTGCCAGCAGTTACGGGCACTGGAACACTGAAGCTTTCTTT. This translates into CASSYGHWNTEAFF.

The V gene is TRBV4-2, the J gene TRBJ2-2, with TRBD2 matching over 8 bases. Losses at the gene ends were 0 bases for V and 7 bases for J; bases not matched to a gene: 13. Germline V CDR1 and CDR2: LGHNA, YNFKEQ. The CDR3 sequence is 18 residues long. The CDR3 DNA reads TGTGCCAGCAGCCAAGACCTTAGCGGGACCACAATCGGCGGGGAGCTGTTTTTT. Its translation is CASSQDLSGTTIGGELFF.

The V and J genes are TRBV6-1 and TRBJ2-3, with 14 bases that match TRBD2. CDR3 length: 18 amino acids. From germline, CDR1 is MNHNS and CDR2 SASEGT. With V trimmed by 0 bases and J by 2 bases, 4 bases remained unmatched. DNA of the CDR3: TGTGCCAGCAGTGAAGCCACGGGACTAGCGGGGGACACAGATACGCAGTATTTT. Translation: CASSEATGLAGDTDTQYF.

The V and J genes are TRBV27 and TRBJ2-1; TRBD2 is a possible D gene (5 bases). The ends were cut back, 4 bases at V and 0 bases at J, with 7 bases in the middle. Germline V gene sequence: CDR1 MNHEY, CDR2 SMNVEV (reference sequence). There are 14 residues in the CDR3. The CDR3 region has the DNA TGTGCCAGCAGTTGGGGAGACTCCTACAATGAGCAGTTCTTC. Translated: CASSWGDSYNEQFF.

J is TRBJ1-6 and V is TRBV2; D perhaps matches TRBD1 (6 bases). V dropped 1 base and J dropped 2 bases, with 9 bases sitting between them. This CDR3 is built from 16 residues. Germline V CDR1 and CDR2: SNHLY, FYNNEI. As DNA, the CDR3 is TGTGCCAGCAGTGAAGTGAAGGGGGCCTATAATTCACCCCTCCACTTT. Its translation is CASSEVKGAYNSPLHF. Full variable domain (remainder filled in from reference TRBV2 and TRBJ1-6): EPEVTQTPSHQVTQMGQEVILRCVPISNHLYFYWYRQILGQKVEFLVSFYNNEISEKSEIFDDQFSVERPDGSNFTLKIRSTKLEDSAMYFCASSEVKGAYNSPLHFGNGTRLTVT.

The chain couples TRBV7-8 to TRBJ1-2; D gene ambiguous. In germline, CDR1 is SGHVS, CDR2 FQNEAQ. The CDR3 extends over 15 amino acids. V gave up 1 base and J gave up 0 bases, with 9 bases separating them. DNA of the CDR3: TGTGCCAGCAGCTTAGGAGGTCCAGCTAACTATGGCTACACCTTC. Translating it yields CASSLGGPANYGYTF.

V and J are TRBV9 and TRBJ2-2; 7 bases are shared with TRBD1. Germline CDR1 reads SGDLS; CDR2 reads YYNGEE. This CDR3 region has 15 residues. V shed 4 bases and J 3 bases; nucleotides not matched to a gene: 6. CDR3 bases: TGTGCCAGCAGCTTCATGGGACAGTACACCGGGGAGCTGTTTTTT. It is translated as CASSFMGQYTGELFF.

In DNA, the CDR3 is TGTGCCAGCAGTTACGGGGGGGGCGGCGACGAGCAGTACTTC. It encodes CASSYGGGGDEQYF. The chain links TRBV6-2 or TRBV6-3 to TRBJ2-7, with a tentative D call TRBD2 (7 bases). Germline V CDR1 and CDR2: MNHEY, SVGEGT. V lost 2 bases and J lost 5, with 13 bases in between. The CDR3 is 14 amino acids.

This clone was seen only once. The CDR3 reads CASSKEGGVSGGLVGNQPQHF. DNA for the CDR3: TGTGCCAGCAGCAAAGAAGGAGGTGTGTCAGGGGGATTGGTTGGCAATCAGCCCCAGCATTTT. The chain joins TRBV21-1 to TRBJ1-5; no check of the table's D call, TRBD1, against the DNA was made. TRBV21-1 is reported as a pseudogene. This CDR3 spans 21 amino acids.

DNA of the CDR3: TGCGCCAGCAGCTATTCGACTAGCGGGGGATACACAGATACGCAGTATTTT. It codes for CASSYSTSGGYTDTQYF. The chain recombines TRBV5-1 with TRBJ2-3, with TRBD2 matching over 12 bases. CDR3 length: 17 residues. Germline CDR1 reads SGHRS; CDR2 reads YFSETQ. The trim removed 3 bases at V and 2 bases at J, leaving 7 bases unmatched.

The chain links TRBV28 to TRBJ1-5; perhaps TRBD1 as D (6 bases). V lost 0 bases to trimming and J lost 4 bases, with 10 bases between them. The germline V gene has CDR1 MDHEN and CDR2 SYDVKM. The CDR3 runs 15 residues. The CDR3 region is CASSLWGTRNQPQHF. CDR3 nucleotides: TGTGCCAGCAGTTTATGGGGGACAAGAAATCAGCCCCAGCATTTT.

V gene TRBV5-1 combines with J gene TRBJ2-2; possibly TRBD1 for D (5 bases). This CDR3 is built from 14 residues. Germline V lookup: CDR1 SGHRS, CDR2 YFSETQ. Trimming cost V 7 bases and J 7 bases, with 17 bases left between them. CDR3 loop: CASGVLGLDGELFF. The CDR3, as DNA: TGCGCCAGCGGAGTTTTGGGGCTAGACGGGGAGCTGTTTTTT.

The chain combines TRBV28 with TRBJ1-2; D ambiguous. The CDR3 runs 12 residues. Between the trimmed V and J ends, which lost 8 bases and 2 bases, there was a span of 9 bases. Looked up from germline, CDR1 is MDHEN and CDR2 is SYDVKM. The CDR3 DNA sequence: TGTGCCAGCCATGCCCGAAACTATGGCTACACCTTC. Translation gives CASHARNYGYTF.

The chain combines TRBV19 with TRBJ2-7; maybe TRBD2 (5 bases). This CDR3 has 16 amino acids. With 5 bases removed from V and 3 bases from J, the gap between germline ends came to 20 bases. Germline V gene lookup returns CDR1 LNHDA and CDR2 SQIVND (reference sequence). CDR3 in DNA: TGTGCCAGTAGTGAAATGGTGGCGGGCCATCGCTACGAGCAGTACTTC. This translates into CASSEMVAGHRYEQYF. Variable domain in full (rest from reference TRBV19 and TRBJ2-7): DGGITQSPKYLFRKEGQNVTLSCEQNLNHDAMYWYRQDPGQGLRLIYYSQIVNDFQKGDIAEGYSVSREKKESFPLTVTSAQKNPTAFYLCASSEMVAGHRYEQYFGPGTRLTVT.

The chain's CDR3 is CASSLLDSSGNTIYF. The CDR3 DNA is TGTGCCAGCAGCTTACTCGACAGCTCTGGAAACACCATATATTTT. V and J are TRBV7-9 and TRBJ1-3; the D gene is possibly TRBD1 (5 bases). The CDR3 totals 15 residues. Germline V gene data show CDR1 as SEHNR and CDR2 as FQNEAQ (reference sequence). V was cut by 2 bases and J by 0 bases, with 8 bases left in between.

The J gene is TRBJ1-5, the V gene TRBV19; D perhaps matches TRBD1 (6 bases). This CDR3 has 14 amino acids. CDR1 is LNHDA, CDR2 SQIVND, per germline (reference sequence). V shed 4 bases and J shed 2 bases, with 9 bases lying between them. For the CDR3, the DNA is TGTGCCAGTAGTAGGGACATCGGCAATCAGCCCCAGCATTTT. Residues: CASSRDIGNQPQHF.